The clone carrying this T cell receptor (beta chain) was recorded a few times. Its matching antigen is unknown. The data belong to a study of T-cell reconstitution after alpha-beta-depleted transplantation in children. V was cut by 2 bases and J by 9 bases, with 9 bases left in between. Germline V gene sequence: CDR1 SGHNT, CDR2 YYREEE (reference sequence). The CDR3 spans 12 residues. Regarding the study as a whole: Day-60 TCRbeta diversity that was high in some patients was derived from surviving recipient T cells and thymic progenitors. When one year had passed after transplant, most T-cell counts and diversity came from newly produced T cells. Where alpha-beta T cells came from about two months after transplant was reportedly several hundred expanded graft clones.

Library preparation (for TCRbeta) was performed with unique molecular identifiers. TCRdb re-derived calls from the PCR reads in MiXCR, one entry per CDR3 protein. The sample lists some 300,000 distinct CDR3 sequences; 7.5% to 9% were seen once. V and J are TRBV5-4 and TRBJ2-1; D gene ambiguous. The receptor was derived from a female patient aged 2-10 years who had a stem cell transplant for Fanconi anemia, so the T cells may come from the graft donor. The material was peripheral blood, obtained 360 days after TCRalphabeta/CD19-depleted stem cell transplant. CDR3 DNA sequence: TGTGCCAGCAGCTTCAATCAGTTTGAGCAGTTCTTC. Translation: CASSFNQFEQFF.